The next 15 T cell receptor beta chains were all read from a single sample in a study of T cell responses to AZD1222 COVID-19 vaccine. Profiled with immunoSEQ multiplex PCR; TCRdb holds only in-frame clones, not every one. Of roughly 110,000 clones listed, about 90% are singletons. Specimen: peripheral blood, collected 28 days after the second AZD1222 dose. These receptors originate from an adult who received the AZD1222 COVID-19 vaccine.

V gene TRBV4-2 combines with J gene TRBJ2-7; 9 bases map to TRBD2. V shed 0 bases, J shed 2 bases, and the junction held 5 bases outside the gene matches. This CDR3 has 16 amino acids. Germline V CDR1 and CDR2: LGHNA, YNFKEQ. CDR3 bases: TGTGCCAGCAGCCAAGAGGGGCTAGCGGGACCCTACGAGCAGTACTTC. As protein: CASSQEGLAGPYEQYF.

As concerns this clone: The germline gene is not matched at one end of the junction; a read error may be the cause. V gene TRBV6-6 combines with J gene TRBJ1-2; D is possibly TRBD1 (5 bases). The CDR3 has 15 amino acids. From germline, CDR1 is MNHNY and CDR2 SVGAGI (reference sequence). The CDR3 spells CASSPPRDGFSGGYF. The CDR3 nucleotides read TGTGCCAGCAGTCCGCCCAGGGACGGATTTTCTGGGGGGTACTTC.

The chain couples TRBV6-5 to TRBJ1-2; weak D call: TRBD1 (6 bases). V lost 7 bases and J 7 bases, leaving 13 bases between the germline ends. Looked up from germline, CDR1 is MNHEY and CDR2 is SVGAGI. There are 12 residues in the CDR3. CDR3 loop: CASMRGSGGYTF. The CDR3 nucleotides are TGTGCCAGCATGAGGGGGTCGGGTGGCTACACCTTC.

The chain combines TRBV3-1 (or the pseudogene TRBV3-2) with TRBJ1-3; D is perhaps TRBD1 (6 bases). The V and J ends lost 0 bases and 0 bases respectively, with 12 bases between them. Germline CDR1 is LGHDT and CDR2 is YNNKEL (reference sequence). The CDR3 contains 17 residues. CDR3: CASSQDLGGHSGNTIYF. CDR3 sequence (DNA): TGTGCCAGCAGCCAAGATCTCGGGGGCCACTCTGGAAACACCATATATTTT.

A single count supports this clone. The rearrangement links TRBV5-1 to TRBJ1-2; weak D call: TRBD1 (5 bases). The germline V gene encodes CDR1 SGHRS and CDR2 YFSETQ. Trimming took 4 bases from V and 4 from J, leaving 17 bases between them. CDR3 size: 15 residues. The CDR3 sequence is CASSGTAGTSYGYTF. For the CDR3, the DNA is TGCGCCAGCAGCGGGACCGCCGGGACCTCCTATGGCTACACCTTC.

The sample holds a few counts of this clone. The chain links TRBV5-1 to TRBJ1-2; no clear D gene. Germline V gives CDR1 SGHRS, CDR2 YFSETQ. Trimming removed 0 bases from V and 0 bases from J, with 6 bases in between. The CDR3 loop spans 14 amino acids. The CDR3 here is CASSLAAANYGYTF. CDR3 coding DNA: TGCGCCAGCAGCTTGGCAGCAGCTAACTATGGCTACACCTTC.

With regard to this clone: Germline and junction disagree at one end, which may indicate a read error. The chain has TRBV5-1 and TRBJ1-2; the D is unclear. The germline CDR1 and CDR2 sequences are SGHRS and YFSETQ. The CDR3 sequence is 19 residues long. DNA for the CDR3: TGCGCCAGCAGCTTGGCCCGAGTTGCCGGGCCGGCTCCTAAATATGGCTACACCTTC. Residues: CASSLARVAGPAPKYGYTF.

The DNA of the CDR3 is TGTGCCAGTAGTCTCGAGGGACTAGCGAGGTACAATGAGCAGTTCTTC. Its translation is CASSLEGLARYNEQFF. The V and J genes are TRBV19 and TRBJ2-1, with 10 bases lining up with TRBD2. The CDR3 consists of 16 residues. From germline, CDR1 is LNHDA and CDR2 SQIVND (reference sequence). Unmatched junction bases numbered 8, after V lost 5 bases and J lost 4 bases.

CDR3 sequence reads: CASSQEILAGGPLGEQFF. DNA for the CDR3: TGCGCCAGCAGCCAAGAGATTCTAGCGGGAGGGCCTCTAGGTGAGCAGTTCTTC. The rearrangement links TRBV4-3 to TRBJ2-1; TRBD2 matches at 12 bases. The CDR3 has 18 amino acids. The junction had 12 bases not matched to a gene; V was cut back by 0 bases and J by 9 bases. Germline values: CDR1 LGHNA, CDR2 YSLEER.

The chain uses TRBV4-3 and TRBJ2-7; the match to TRBD2 covers 11 bases. The CDR3 length is 15 residues. Germline V gene data show CDR1 as LGHNA and CDR2 as YSLEER. The junction had 9 bases not matched to a gene; V was cut back by 4 bases and J by 7 bases. CDR3 in DNA: TGCGCCAGCAGCCGGTCGACTAGCGGGATAGATGAGCAGTACTTC. Translating it yields CASSRSTSGIDEQYF.

V usage is TRBV4-1 and J usage is TRBJ1-1; 8 bases are shared with TRBD1. There are 17 residues in the CDR3. Germline CDR1 is MGHRA and CDR2 is YSYEKL. V lost 0 bases, J lost 2 bases, and 8 bases stayed unmatched. In DNA, the CDR3 is TGCGCCAGCAGCCAAGAGGCGGCAGGGGGCCTTAACACTGAAGCTTTCTTT. Its translation: CASSQEAAGGLNTEAFF.

Only one count was recorded for this clone. This sequence joins TRBV11-2 and TRBJ2-5, with D perhaps TRBD1 (7 bases). The germline CDR1 and CDR2 sequences are SGHAT and FQNNGV. This CDR3 is 14 amino acids long. The germline V and J ends were trimmed by 5 bases and 7 bases, with 17 bases remaining between them. CDR3 nucleotide sequence: TGTGCCAGCAGCCAGGGGGACTCCGTGGGGACCCAGTACTTC. This gives the protein CASSQGDSVGTQYF.

This clone appeared a single time. The chain combines TRBV6-6 with TRBJ1-1; possible D gene TRBD1, 6 bases. CDR1 and CDR2 from the germline V gene are MNHNY and SVGAGI (reference sequence). V was shortened by 11 bases and J by 1 base, with 17 bases between the two germline ends. The length of the CDR3 is 14 residues. CDR3 protein: CAAGTTRANTEAFF. CDR3 DNA sequence: TGTGCCGCCGGGACAACTAGAGCGAACACTGAAGCTTTCTTT.

V gene TRBV12-5 combines with J gene TRBJ2-7; possibly TRBD1 for D (6 bases). Germline values: CDR1 LGHNT, CDR2 FRNRAP. The V end lost 6 bases, the J end lost 3 bases, and 15 bases lay between the germline ends. This CDR3 spans 14 amino acids. For the CDR3, the DNA is TGTGCTAGTGGCTACCCCGGGACACTCTACGAGCAGTACTTC. Protein: CASGYPGTLYEQYF. Full variable domain (outside the CDR3, taken from reference TRBV12-5 and TRBJ2-7): DARVTQTPRHKVTEMGQEVTMRCQPILGHNTVFWYRQTMMQGLELLAYFRNRAPLDDSGMPKDRFSAEMPDATLATLKIQPSEPRDSAVYFCASGYPGTLYEQYFGPGTRLTVT.

The chain carries TRBV6-5 and TRBJ1-5; TRBD1 might be the D (6 bases). With 6 bases removed from V and 9 bases from J, the gap between germline ends came to 18 bases. CDR3 length: 14 residues. Germline CDR1 and CDR2: MNHEY and SVGAGI. The CDR3 spells CASRRQGSLGPQHF. CDR3 DNA: TGTGCCAGCAGACGCCAGGGGTCATTGGGGCCCCAGCATTTT.